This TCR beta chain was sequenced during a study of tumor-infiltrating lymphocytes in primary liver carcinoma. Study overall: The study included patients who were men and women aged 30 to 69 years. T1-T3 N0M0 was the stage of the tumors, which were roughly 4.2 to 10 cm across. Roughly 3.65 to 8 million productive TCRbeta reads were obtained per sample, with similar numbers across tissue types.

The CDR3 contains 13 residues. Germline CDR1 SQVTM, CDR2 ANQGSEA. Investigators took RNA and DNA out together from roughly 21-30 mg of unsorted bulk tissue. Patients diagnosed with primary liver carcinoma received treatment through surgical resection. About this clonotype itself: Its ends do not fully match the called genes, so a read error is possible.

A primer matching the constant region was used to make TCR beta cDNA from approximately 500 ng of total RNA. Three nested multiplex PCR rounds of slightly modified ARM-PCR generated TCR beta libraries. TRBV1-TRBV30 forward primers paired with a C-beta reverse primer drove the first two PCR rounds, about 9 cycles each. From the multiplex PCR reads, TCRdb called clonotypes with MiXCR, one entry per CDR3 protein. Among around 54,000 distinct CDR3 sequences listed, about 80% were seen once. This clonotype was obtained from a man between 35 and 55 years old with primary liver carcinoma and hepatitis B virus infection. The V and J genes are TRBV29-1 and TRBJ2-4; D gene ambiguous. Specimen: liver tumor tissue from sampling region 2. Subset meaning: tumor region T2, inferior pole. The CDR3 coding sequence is TGCAGCGTTGAAGGGCAAGGCAAAAACATTCAGTGCTTC. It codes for CSVEGQGKNIQCF.